The sequence of this TCR beta chain was determined in a study of cytomegalovirus exposure and HLA in healthy donors. The CDR3 spans 16 residues. The V segment lost 2 bases and the J segment 2 bases; nucleotides outside the gene matches: 10. Germline V lookup: CDR1 SGHRS, CDR2 YFSETQ. PCR was performed using 60 Vbeta and 13 Jbeta primers. TCRdb's table, derived via immunoSEQ multiplex PCR, lists solely in-frame clones and lacks some. The table includes about 180,000 clones, 80% to 85% detected once. As regards this clone: Its antigen is as yet unknown.

Overall study results and limits: In a later analysis, TCR beta V- and J-gene trimming showed a link to a missense DCLRE1C variant. An analysis that came later showed most CMV-associated TCR beta chains appearing HLA-restricted. In an earlier analysis, about 87% or about 30%: the productive usage of most TCR beta V segments. Researchers catalogued around 150 TCR beta chains as cytomegalovirus-associated.

This rearrangement joins TRBV5-1 to TRBJ2-7; TRBD1 matches at 7 bases. Sequencing was performed on PBMCs. The sequence was obtained from a boy between 2 and 10 years old in good health and CMV-seronegative. CDR3 DNA sequence: TGCGCCAGCAGCTTCACGACAGGGAAACGAGCCTACGAGCAGTACTTC. Protein product: CASSFTTGKRAYEQYF. The complete variable domain, with remaining parts taken from reference TRBV5-1 and TRBJ2-7, reads KAGVTQTPRYLIKTRGQQVTLSCSPISGHRSVSWYQQTPGQGLQFLFEYFSETQRNKGNFPGRFSGRQFSNSRSEMNVSTLELGDSALYLCASSFTTGKRAYEQYFGPGTRLTVT.